These 27 T cell receptor beta chains share one sample of origin, sequenced in a study of response to subunit inactivated influenza vaccine. TCRdb independently ran MiXCR on the RT-PCR reads; one entry per CDR3 protein. In the table there are around 600,000 distinct CDR3 sequences, about 11% of which are singletons. The sample was also reused in another study, on T cells expressing NK-cell markers. That paper states: The authors made TCR beta cDNA libraries by 5'RACE template switching. This switching added a universal primer site and UMIs.

The sequences come from PBMCs from blood, collected on the day of vaccination. The source is a man aged 50-59 years who received an inactivated influenza vaccine.

The sample holds a few counts of this clonotype. The chain recombines TRBV11-2 with TRBJ2-7, with 8 bases fitting TRBD1. CDR1 SGHAT and CDR2 FQNNGV come from the germline V gene. The CDR3 consists of 15 residues. With V trimmed by 4 bases and J by 4 bases, 9 bases remained unmatched. For the CDR3, the DNA is TGTGCCAGCAGCTCCCTGGACAGGGTTGCGTACGAGCAGTACTTC. Amino acid sequence: CASSSLDRVAYEQYF. Full variable domain (remainder filled in from reference TRBV11-2 and TRBJ2-7): EAGVAQSPRYKIIEKRQSVAFWCNPISGHATLYWYQQILGQGPKLLIQFQNNGVVDDSQLPKDRFSAERLKGVDSTLKIQPAKLEDSAVYLCASSSLDRVAYEQYFGPGTRLTVT.

This rearrangement joins TRBV12-3 or TRBV12-4 to TRBJ2-7, with 7 nucleotides matching TRBD1. This CDR3 is 15 amino acids long. The J segment lost 4 bases and the V segment lost 4 bases, leaving 10 bases of the junction unmatched. CDR3 coding DNA: TGTGCCAGCAGTTCTAGGACAGGTGGGGTATACGAGCAGTACTTC. Residues: CASSSRTGGVYEQYF.

This clonotype has at least ten counts. The chain joins TRBV18 to TRBJ2-7; D not resolved. V lost 0 bases and J lost 1, with 7 bases in between. Germline V gene data show CDR1 as KGHSH and CDR2 as LQKENI. The CDR3 covers 14 residues. The CDR3 is CASSPPEPSYEQYF. CDR3 DNA: TGTGCCAGCTCACCACCCGAGCCTTCCTACGAGCAGTACTTC. The full variable domain, in which reference TRBV18 and TRBJ2-7 provide the parts outside the CDR3, is NAGVMQNPRHLVRRRGQEARLRCSPMKGHSHVYWYRQLPEEGLKFMVYLQKENIIDESGMPKERFSAEFPKEGPSILRIQQVVRGDSAAYFCASSPPEPSYEQYFGPGTRLTVT.

This clonotype occurred many times. The chain joins TRBV5-1 to TRBJ1-2; no firm D call. V was trimmed by 1 base and J by 1 base, leaving 8 bases between them. The CDR3 covers 14 residues. Germline V CDR1 and CDR2: SGHRS, YFSETQ. CDR3 in amino acids: CASSLTQDNYGYTF. DNA for the CDR3: TGCGCCAGCAGCTTGACGCAAGATAACTATGGCTACACCTTC.

The genes are TRBV10-3 and TRBJ1-1; the D is unclear. Germline CDR1 is ENHRY and CDR2 is SYGVKD. V was clipped by 8 bases and J by 5 bases, with 15 bases between them. This CDR3 spans 13 amino acids. The CDR3, as DNA: TGTGCCATCCGGAGGGAGGCCCTGACTGAAGCTTTCTTT. Translated: CAIRREALTEAFF.

This clonotype was detected a few times. J is TRBJ2-1 and V is TRBV6-5, with D possibly TRBD2 on 6 matching bases. This CDR3 spans 15 amino acids. V was trimmed by 8 bases and J by 7 bases, leaving 21 bases between them. Germline CDR1 reads MNHEY; CDR2 reads SVGAGI. CDR3 DNA: TGTGCCAGCCGAGACTCGGGAGCAGACTTTAATGAGCAGTTCTTC. Amino acids: CASRDSGADFNEQFF.

The J gene is TRBJ2-7, the V gene TRBV7-2, with 7 bases that match TRBD2. The CDR3 contains 13 residues. Germline V gene sequence: CDR1 SGHTA, CDR2 FQGNSA. Trimming at V came to 0 bases and at J to 10 bases, leaving 6 bases not matched to a gene. CDR3: CASSLALREYQYF. The CDR3 coding sequence is TGTGCCAGCAGCTTAGCATTGCGGGAGTATCAGTACTTC.

The sample holds many counts of this clonotype. V usage is TRBV12-3 or TRBV12-4 and J usage is TRBJ2-5; the D gene is possibly TRBD1 (6 bases). The germline V and J ends were trimmed by 5 bases and 5 bases, with 15 bases remaining between them. There are 14 residues in the CDR3. The chain's CDR3 is CASSGDMDGETQYF. CDR3 DNA sequence: TGTGCCAGCAGTGGGGACATGGATGGGGAGACCCAGTACTTC.

This clonotype was counted a few times. The chain joins TRBV29-1 to TRBJ2-5; no reliable D call. Germline-derived CDR1 and CDR2 are SQVTM and ANQGSEA. This CDR3 region has 14 residues. The V end lost 2 bases, the J end lost 8 bases, and 18 bases lay between the germline ends. The CDR3 is CSVEKVPAVGTQYF. The CDR3 nucleotides read TGCAGCGTTGAAAAGGTGCCGGCCGTGGGAACCCAGTACTTC.

This clonotype was detected only a few times. V is TRBV9 and J is TRBJ1-1; 7 bases match TRBD1. Germline V CDR1 and CDR2: SGDLS, YYNGEE. V shed 3 bases, J shed 4 bases, and the junction held 9 bases outside the gene matches. The CDR3 is 15 amino acids. The CDR3 protein is CASSAGIHRGTEAFF. In DNA, the CDR3 is TGTGCCAGCAGCGCAGGGATCCACAGGGGCACTGAAGCTTTCTTT.

This clonotype was counted a few times. The V and J genes are TRBV28 and TRBJ2-7; D is unclear. This CDR3 is 13 amino acids long. Germline values: CDR1 MDHEN, CDR2 SYDVKM. V was pared by 1 base and J by 2 bases, with 6 bases between. The CDR3 sequence is CASSLSQPYEQYF. Here the CDR3 DNA reads TGTGCCAGCAGTTTATCCCAGCCCTACGAGCAGTACTTC.

The sample holds many counts of this clonotype. The CDR3 coding sequence is TGCAGCGTTGCCTCAGGGGTTTGGACTGAAGCTTTCTTT. Translation: CSVASGVWTEAFF. The rearrangement links TRBV29-1 to TRBJ1-1; maybe TRBD1 (6 bases). The V gene lost 4 bases and the J gene lost 5 bases, with 14 bases spanning the gap. CDR3 length equals 13 residues. The V gene's germline CDR1 is SQVTM and CDR2 ANQGSEA.

The chain employs TRBV20-1 and TRBJ2-1; 8 positions match TRBD2. Germline V gene lookup returns CDR1 DFQATT and CDR2 SNEGSKA (reference sequence). Trimming cost V 0 bases and J 0 bases; bases outside gene matches: 7. This CDR3 spans 17 amino acids. CDR3 sequence: CSARDPLAGSSYNEQFF. The CDR3 nucleotides are TGCAGTGCTAGAGATCCTCTAGCGGGCAGCTCCTACAATGAGCAGTTCTTC.

The V gene is TRBV5-1, the J gene TRBJ2-7, with D perhaps matching TRBD1 (7 bases). Trimming cost V 4 bases and J 3 bases, with 14 bases left between them. Germline CDR1 SGHRS, CDR2 YFSETQ. The CDR3 runs to 14 residues. The CDR3 nucleotides are TGCGCCAGCAGCCCGCGGGACAGTGACTACGAGCAGTACTTC. Amino acid sequence: CASSPRDSDYEQYF.

This clonotype was seen more than once but under ten times. The rearrangement links TRBV7-9 to TRBJ2-3, with 8 bases aligning to TRBD1. Germline V gene lookup returns CDR1 SEHNR and CDR2 FQNEAQ (reference sequence). The V gene end was trimmed by 4 bases and the J gene end by 0 bases; junction bases not matched to a gene: 3. The length of the CDR3 is 15 residues. Here the CDR3 DNA reads TGTGCCAGCAGCTGGGACAGGCTGAGCACAGATACGCAGTATTTT. Amino acids: CASSWDRLSTDTQYF. Full variable domain (remainder filled in from reference TRBV7-9 and TRBJ2-3): DTGVSQNPRHKITKRGQNVTFRCDPISEHNRLYWYRQTLGQGPEFLTYFQNEAQLEKSRLLSDRFSAERPKGSFSTLEIQRTEQGDSAMYLCASSWDRLSTDTQYFGPGTRLTVL.

The chain combines TRBV11-2 with TRBJ2-5, with 7 bases matching TRBD1. The germline gives CDR1 SGHAT, CDR2 FQNNGV. The V and J ends lost 4 bases and 4 bases, in that order; junction bases with no gene match: 9. The CDR3 has 15 residues. In DNA, the CDR3 is TGTGCCAGCAGCTCAATAAGCCGGGACAGAGAGACCCAGTACTTC. Protein: CASSSISRDRETQYF.

This clonotype was observed a handful of times. CDR3 DNA: TGTGCCAGCAGTTCTAGCGGGGGGATCACCGGGGAGCTGTTTTTT. Its protein product is CASSSSGGITGELFF. The chain combines TRBV12-3 or TRBV12-4 with TRBJ2-2; TRBD2 matches 11 bases. The CDR3 totals 15 residues. V lost 4 bases, J lost 4 bases, and 2 bases stayed unmatched.

V usage is TRBV20-1 and J usage is TRBJ2-3, with 8 bases that match TRBD2. Trimming cost V 3 bases and J 7 bases; bases outside gene matches: 6. The CDR3 length is 13 residues. Germline V CDR1 and CDR2: DFQATT, SNEGSKA (reference sequence). CDR3 loop: CSASGGALYTQYF. CDR3 DNA: TGCAGTGCTAGCGGGGGGGCCTTGTATACGCAGTATTTT.

Many counts were recorded for this clonotype. The rearrangement links TRBV29-1 to TRBJ2-7; a weak D match, TRBD2 (6 bases). CDR3 length: 13 amino acids. Trimming shortened V by 5 bases and J by 1 base, and 12 bases separated the two germline ends. The germline CDR1 and CDR2 sequences are SQVTM and ANQGSEA. The DNA for the CDR3 is TGCAGCGTTTCTGCGGGATGGTCCTACGAGCAGTACTTC. Protein sequence: CSVSAGWSYEQYF.

V gene TRBV28 combines with J gene TRBJ2-7; no clear D gene. V was cut by 6 bases and J by 3 bases, with 12 bases left in between. Germline CDR1 MDHEN, CDR2 SYDVKM. This CDR3 has 13 amino acids. The CDR3 DNA sequence: TGTGCCAGCAGAGAAGGTATGAGCTACGAGCAGTACTTC. Its protein product is CASREGMSYEQYF.

The gene calls are TRBV9 and TRBJ2-1; 9 nucleotides line up with TRBD1. CDR3 length: 15 residues. With 2 bases clipped from V and 7 bases from J, the junction kept 7 bases outside the gene matches. The germline gives CDR1 SGDLS, CDR2 YYNGEE. The CDR3, as DNA: TGTGCCAGCAGCGTGGACAGGGGCTTTGGTAATGAGCAGTTCTTC. Translation gives CASSVDRGFGNEQFF.

In its sample, this clonotype was seen a few times. The chain carries TRBV24-1 and TRBJ2-1; D is unclear. The ends were cut back, 1 base at V and 9 bases at J, with 12 bases in the middle. There are 14 residues in the CDR3. Germline V lookup: CDR1 KGHDR, CDR2 SFDVKD. CDR3 residues: CATSDFRLSSEQFF. CDR3 sequence (DNA): TGTGCCACCAGTGATTTTAGGCTATCGAGTGAGCAGTTCTTC.

This clonotype has just a few counts. The rearrangement links TRBV28 to TRBJ2-3; a weak D match, TRBD1 (7 bases). The V gene's germline CDR1 is MDHEN and CDR2 SYDVKM. This CDR3 region has 15 residues. V was pared by 8 bases and J by 0 bases, with 15 bases between. The CDR3 sequence: CASGLQGISTDTQYF. In DNA, the CDR3 is TGTGCCAGCGGACTACAGGGGATTAGCACAGATACGCAGTATTTT.

The sample holds a few counts of this clonotype. The chain couples TRBV12-3 or TRBV12-4 to TRBJ2-1; D not resolved. V was trimmed by 5 bases and J by 0 bases, leaving 11 bases between them. This CDR3 has 15 residues. CDR3 loop: CASSPTYSSYNEQFF. CDR3 bases: TGTGCCAGCAGTCCAACTTACAGCTCCTACAATGAGCAGTTCTTC.

In its sample, this clonotype was seen many times. The CDR3 protein is CAISAGDEQFF. The CDR3 DNA follows: TGTGCCATCAGCGCAGGGGATGAGCAGTTCTTC. This chain joins TRBV10-3 and TRBJ2-1; weak D call: TRBD1 (6 bases). The CDR3 runs to 11 residues. The germline V gene encodes CDR1 ENHRY and CDR2 SYGVKD. V lost 6 bases to trimming and J lost 8 bases, with 8 bases between them.

This clonotype was seen a few times. The V gene is TRBV12-3 or TRBV12-4, the J gene TRBJ2-5; D is undetermined. The CDR3 runs 15 residues. V dropped 5 bases and J dropped 4 bases, with 17 bases sitting between them. The CDR3 sequence: CASSTQWVLGETQYF. The CDR3 DNA reads TGTGCCAGCAGTACCCAGTGGGTTTTGGGAGAGACCCAGTACTTC.

V is TRBV5-1 and J is TRBJ2-5; tentative D call: TRBD2 (7 bases). The CDR3 loop spans 14 amino acids. Trimming took 4 bases from V and 5 from J, leaving 15 bases between them. Germline CDR1 reads SGHRS; CDR2 reads YFSETQ. CDR3 sequence: CASSPRWGGETQYF. The CDR3 DNA follows: TGCGCCAGCAGCCCGCGTTGGGGGGGCGAGACCCAGTACTTC. Combining the CDR3 with reference TRBV5-1 and TRBJ2-5 gives the whole variable domain KAGVTQTPRYLIKTRGQQVTLSCSPISGHRSVSWYQQTPGQGLQFLFEYFSETQRNKGNFPGRFSGRQFSNSRSEMNVSTLELGDSALYLCASSPRWGGETQYFGPGTRLLVL.